A single T cell receptor beta chain is shown here with its context. This clone has just a few counts. Its antigen remains unidentified. No quality values exist for individual bases; no much larger clone is one base distant. Libraries came from the immunoSEQ multiplex PCR assay. For the multiplex PCR, a mixture combining 60 forward primers for TCR Vbeta segments and 13 reverse primers for TCR Jbeta segments was used. A multiplex PCR assay on genomic DNA amplified the CDR3 region of rearranged TCR beta genes. Amplified TCR beta libraries were sequenced as 87-base-pair reads on the Illumina HiSeq System. The source study handled its data this way. Across the roughly 640 repertoires, a later analysis counted around 80 million unique TCR beta chains, roughly 11 million of which were shared by at least two donors. Raw reads were error-corrected and collapsed into unique sequences by a nearest-neighbor algorithm in which closely related sequences were merged to remove PCR and sequencing errors. CDR3 sequences were aligned to IMGT reference sequences to assign V, D and J gene segments. Each retained sequence needed at least a six-nucleotide match to both a V gene segment and a J gene segment. Rearrangements were classified as productive when the CDR3 lacked stop codons and remained in frame with V and J, and all other rearrangements were classified as non-productive. CDR3 was defined according to IMGT convention as the region running from the second conserved V-encoded cysteine to the conserved J-encoded phenylalanine. In an earlier analysis of approximately 590 of the donors, sequences lacking an unambiguous match to a single V gene segment were excluded. An earlier analysis of around 600 of the donors classified V segments as functional when productive rearrangements were above 56.7% and as segregating when the standard deviation between donors was above 5%. A statistical classification framework was built for diagnosing cytomegalovirus status from the catalog of TCR beta chain sequences. V and J gene assignment, in a later analysis, came from comparing TCR nucleotide sequences with IMGT/GENE-DB human TR gene sequences. The TCRdist pipeline was used in a later analysis to assign CDR3 sequences and most-parsimonious VDJ recombination scenarios. In a later analysis, every TCR beta chain was defined by the combination of its CDR3 amino acid sequence and its V-gene family, and reads without a unique V-gene family were dropped. As a way to deal with suspected cross-contamination and a sequencing artifact, a later analysis dropped hundreds of nucleotide sequences that were highly shared and had low generation probability. For each public chain, a later analysis derived a clonal expansion index from normalized ranks of inferred template counts within each repertoire. In a later analysis, generation probabilities were computed using a VDJ recombination model fitted to out-of-frame rearrangements, and the results were checked against IGoR. Hypergeometric tests were used in a later analysis to score TCR-TCR, TCR-HLA and TCR-CMV co-occurrence, with a repertoire-size bias correction applied to the TCR pairs. False discovery rates were estimated in a later analysis by permuting HLA or CMV assignments 20 times. In a later analysis, co-occurring TCRs were grouped using DBSCAN, with TCRdist sequence similarity added in when clustering inside HLA-allele-positive subsets. Co-occurrence clustering excluded repertoires with fewer than 30,000 or more than 120,000 public chains, plus five with anomalous nucleotide sharing. Held by TCRdb, this immuneACCESS table contains in-frame sequences only and omits some clones. Under half of the omission traces to an unresolved V gene where checked; the cause of the rest is unknown. That table is the source of V, J and clone size, and D and trimming were worked out from the DNA. This sample lists about 190,000 clones; around 87% were detected once. The ten most abundant clones make up around 1.4% of the sample.

The cohort was made up of 500 to 800 healthy bone marrow donors. Cohort members were all nominally healthy when sampled, although unrecorded immune exposures were likely present. The donor was CMV seronegative and was included in the group of several hundred seronegative cohort members. Each donor provided a peripheral blood sample, and peripheral blood mononuclear cells were used for TCR beta sequencing. The Qiagen DNeasy Blood Extraction Kit was used to extract genomic DNA from the blood cell samples. The data were taken from a study of cytomegalovirus exposure and HLA in healthy donors listed by TCRdb under 2017. With respect to the entire study: In an earlier analysis of under 750 of the donors, 276 Gb of sequence data and just under 120 million unique TCR beta sequences from approximately 180 million T cells were reported. An early release that covered about 640 HLA-typed donors contained approximately 300 gigabases of sequencing data and roughly 84 million unique TCR sequences. Among the roughly 400 genotyped donors, around 81% belonged to the genetic ancestry cluster associated with self-reported Caucasian donors. The study aimed to test whether cataloging public T cell receptors could reveal signatures of past pathogen exposure. The study used immunosequencing to profile the T cell repertoires of 666 subjects and linked those repertoires to cytomegalovirus serostatus. Along with the roughly 610-subject first cohort, a separate validation cohort of over a hundred different subjects was used. To predict cytomegalovirus infection status, the study brought together high-throughput TCR immunosequencing, statistical association of individual TCRs with disease status, and machine learning. A later analysis re-analyzed previously published TCR beta repertoires from several hundred donors and added high-resolution HLA genotyping to study TCR occurrence patterns. Rather than using new phenotypic data, the later analysis identified candidate immune exposures from TCR beta sequences and from how often those sequences occurred across donors. An earlier analysis of nearly 600 of the donors applied high-throughput TCR beta sequencing to assess whether each TCR beta V gene segment acted as functional or pseudogenic. Donor age, sex, ethnicity and CMV serostatus were collected together with the repertoire data. In a later genetic analysis, genome-wide SNP genotypes for about three fifths of the roughly 670 donors were used, and that subset was treated as a discovery cohort. Every repertoire in the discovery cohort had been generated on one and the same sequencing platform. HLA typing covered class I and class II loci at four-digit resolution. The number of typed donors differed by locus: roughly 629-630 for A, B, C, DRB1 and DQB1; some 500 for DQA1; fewer than 610 for DPA1; and around 470 for DPB1. Five DR-DQ haplotypes were handled as single units for association and clustering because linkage in the cohort was strong. Across under 500 genotyped donors of the cohort, an average of roughly 230,000 unique TCR beta nucleotide sequences per donor were sequenced, and approximately 17% of those sequences were non-productive.

Points the paper makes about the study in general: According to the authors, the approach could potentially be generalized to other disease states and immunological phenotypes. In both the original and validation cohorts, the classifier was reported to diagnose cytomegalovirus status with high specificity and sensitivity. Immune exposure information for the cohort was limited to CMV serostatus. In a later analysis, most CMV-associated TCR beta chains were found to appear HLA-restricted, with HLA associations seemingly driven largely by CMV exposure. Strong co-occurrence of HLA alleles, especially DR and DQ, made assigning TCR associations to individual alleles difficult. In vitro tests confirmed that a few of the cytomegalovirus-associated TCR beta chains recognize cytomegalovirus antigens. According to a later analysis, parvovirus B19, influenza, CMV and Epstein-Barr virus appeared linked to several top co-occurrence clusters. A later analysis found that HLA-associated TCR beta chains were more clonally expanded and had lower generation probabilities than equally common non-associated chains. A later analysis associated 17,000 or so TCR beta sequences with specific HLA alleles at a false discovery rate of 0.05. Compared with the roughly 700-donor mean, donors in an Asian-associated ancestry cluster had fewer N-insertions in productive TCRs, according to a later genetic analysis. A further reported finding was that TCR beta sequences accurately predicted the HLA-A and HLA-B alleles for most subjects in the first cohort. Because counts were too low, 15 to 20 rarely observed V segments, including chromosome 9 orphons, were left out of the earlier analysis of 500 to 650 of the donors. Linkage disequilibrium might explain the correlated functional status among segregating V segments, but an unknown experimental factor could not be excluded. A group of highly shared sequence variants was considered likely to be a technical artifact of the sequencing pipeline. The study gave a list of some 150 TCR beta chains associated with cytomegalovirus. In a later analysis, the rate of TCR association differed among HLA loci, with DRB1 alleles having the most associated TCRs and HLA-C alleles having the fewest. An earlier analysis of 587 of the donors showed that most TCR beta V segments appeared in productive rearrangements either about 87% or about 30% of the time, which broadly matched IMGT annotations. A later genetic analysis associated a missense DCLRE1C variant with V-gene and J-gene trimming of TCR beta chains, and an independent cohort replicated the association. Sequencing depth was assumed to be roughly uniform across donors in the presence/absence analyses, though that assumption may not hold. Because some donors lacked HLA typing at each locus, the association tests relied only on the typed subset. This cohort had only TCR beta chains sequenced, and the lack of alpha or paired-chain data limited which features could be detected. Most TCR sequences were seen in very few donors, while some public TCRs were found in many individuals.

Source material: PBMCs. The receptor's source is a man younger than 45 in good health and CMV-seronegative.

The CDR3 loop reads CASSLASQGVDEQYF. The bases are TGTGCCAGCAGCTTAGCATCGCAGGGGGTCGACGAGCAGTACTTC. The chain is encoded by TRBV7-8 joined to TRBJ2-7; the junction holds 7 bases that match TRBD1. V is trimmed back by 0 bases and J by 5 bases, and the junction contains 7 bases that no gene match accounts for. The germline V gene gives CDR1 as SGHVS and CDR2 as FQNEAQ. The CDR3, from cysteine to phenylalanine, totals 15 residues. Only the CDR3 DNA is retained, 45 bases long and in frame from the first base.